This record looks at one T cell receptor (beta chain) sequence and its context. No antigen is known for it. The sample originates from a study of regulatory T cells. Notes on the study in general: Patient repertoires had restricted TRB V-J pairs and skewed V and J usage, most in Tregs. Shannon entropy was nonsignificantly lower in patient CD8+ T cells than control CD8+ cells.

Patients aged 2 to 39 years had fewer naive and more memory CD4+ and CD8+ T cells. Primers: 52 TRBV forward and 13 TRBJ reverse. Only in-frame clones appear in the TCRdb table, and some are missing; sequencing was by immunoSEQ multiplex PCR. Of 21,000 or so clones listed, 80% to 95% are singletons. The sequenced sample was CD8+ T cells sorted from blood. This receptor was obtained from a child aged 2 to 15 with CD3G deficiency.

The CDR3 DNA sequence: TGTGCCAGCAGTTCTTTCTACAATACTGAGGGTGGTCCCTCCTACGAGCAGTACTTC. Translating gives CASSSFYNTEGGPSYEQYF. The V gene is TRBV28, the J gene TRBJ2-7; possible D gene TRBD2, 5 bases. The germline V and J ends were trimmed by 4 bases and 0 bases, with 25 bases remaining between them. The CDR3 has 19 residues. Germline V lookup: CDR1 MDHEN, CDR2 SYDVKM.